Here is one T cell receptor beta chain with its context. Its target is not known. This record belongs to a study of shared clonotypes between healthy human individuals. Overall study context: The plates for each donor numbered three CD4 naive, three CD4 memory, two CD8 naive and one CD8 memory.

Per the germline V gene, CDR1 is ENHRY and CDR2 is SYGVKD. This CDR3 comprises 13 residues. V lost 3 bases and J lost 0, with 3 bases in between. Study-level points and caveats: Sorted-subset sequencing was shown by rarefaction to be incomplete despite large depth. Relative to memory subsets, naive subsets generally showed larger estimated richness.

Original handling: For the immunoSEQ data, sequences were junction-only without quality scores, so filtering differed. TCRdb's table, derived via immunoSEQ multiplex PCR, lists solely in-frame clones and lacks some. V, J and clone size derive from that table, while D and trimming were established from the DNA sequence. The table has a few hundred thousand clones, roughly 70% seen once. Sequenced sample: memory CD4+ T cells sorted from blood. The subset denotes: CD45RA-negative fraction. This clonotype was sampled from a man between 25 and 39 years old in good health. V usage is TRBV10-3 and J usage is TRBJ1-5; D not certain. The CDR3 sequence: CAISEFSNQPQHF. The CDR3 region has the DNA TGTGCCATCAGTGAATTTAGCAATCAGCCCCAGCATTTT.